This T cell receptor beta chain was recovered during a study of radiotherapy plus CTLA-4 blockade in lung cancer. The junction had 1 base not matched to a gene; V was cut back by 2 bases and J by 2 bases. From germline, CDR1 is SGHTA and CDR2 FQGTGA. The CDR3 loop spans 14 amino acids. Treatment of patients with chemo-refractory metastatic non-small-cell lung cancer consisted of focal radiation plus CTLA-4 blockade with ipilimumab. The table came from immunoSEQ multiplex PCR; TCRdb's copy has only in-frame clones and leaves some out. The sample lists about 120,000 clones; 80% to 90% were seen once. This sequence originates from a human donor with non-small cell lung cancer that progressed on radiotherapy plus ipilimumab. The chain recombines TRBV7-3 with TRBJ2-3; 7 positions agree with TRBD1. This specimen was peripheral blood, taken from a patient treated with radiotherapy plus ipilimumab. The CDR3 sequence: CASSLDRVTDTQYF. In nucleotides, the CDR3 is TGTGCCAGCAGCTTAGACAGGGTCACAGATACGCAGTATTTT.